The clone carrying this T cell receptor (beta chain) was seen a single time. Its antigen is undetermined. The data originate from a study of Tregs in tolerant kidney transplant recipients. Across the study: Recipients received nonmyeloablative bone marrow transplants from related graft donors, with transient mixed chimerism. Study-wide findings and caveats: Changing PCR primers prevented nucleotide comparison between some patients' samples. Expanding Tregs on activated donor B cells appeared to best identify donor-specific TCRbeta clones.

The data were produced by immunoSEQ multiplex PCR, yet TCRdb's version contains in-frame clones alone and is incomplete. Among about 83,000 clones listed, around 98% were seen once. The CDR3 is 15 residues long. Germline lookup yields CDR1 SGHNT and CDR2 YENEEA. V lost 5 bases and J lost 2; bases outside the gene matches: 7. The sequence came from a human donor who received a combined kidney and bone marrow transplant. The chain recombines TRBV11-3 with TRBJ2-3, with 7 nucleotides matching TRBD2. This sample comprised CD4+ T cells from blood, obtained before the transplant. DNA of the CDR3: TGTGCCAGCAGCCGTATACTAGCGAACACAGATACGCAGTATTTT. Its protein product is CASSRILANTDTQYF. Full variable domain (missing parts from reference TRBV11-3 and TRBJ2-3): EAGVVQSPRYKIIEKKQPVAFWCNPISGHNTLYWYLQNLGQGPELLIRYENEEAVDDSQLPKDRFSAERLKGVDSTLKIQPAELGDSAVYLCASSRILANTDTQYFGPGTRLTVL.